These T cell receptor beta chains were read from a single sample in a study of graft-versus-host responses after intestinal transplantation. Data came from immunoSEQ multiplex PCR; TCRdb stores just in-frame clones and leaves some out. The sample includes approximately 92,000 clones, around nine tenths of them seen just once. These TCRs are of unknown antigen specificity. This specimen was unstimulated CD8+ T cells sorted from spleen or lymph node cells, taken before intestinal transplant. These receptors originate from a human donor who received an intestinal transplant. Both conserved end residues are part of each CDR3. The order of the fields is D gene, V gene, clone size, J gene, CDR3 protein, CDR3 DNA. A D gene is named only where the DNA matches it firmly. Some rows mark clone size as missing; the rest say once, few, many or name a class of expanded clone.

D gene: .; V gene: TRBV6-5; clone size: few; J gene: TRBJ2-1; CDR3 protein: CASSYSRGNEQFF; CDR3 DNA: TGTGCCAGCAGTTACTCAAGGGGGAATGAGCAGTTCTTC
D gene: TRBD2; V gene: TRBV27; clone size: once; J gene: TRBJ2-3; CDR3 protein: CASSFLAGGTDTQYF; CDR3 DNA: TGTGCCAGCAGTTTCCTAGCGGGGGGCACAGATACGCAGTATTTT
D gene: TRBD1; V gene: TRBV7-9; clone size: .; J gene: TRBJ1-2; CDR3 protein: CASSHGDREGYGYTF; CDR3 DNA: TGTGCCAGCAGCCACGGGGACAGGGAAGGGTATGGCTACACCTTC
D gene: .; V gene: TRBV5-6; clone size: .; J gene: TRBJ1-1; CDR3 protein: CASSLSREAFF; CDR3 DNA: TGTGCCAGCAGCTTGTCACGGGAAGCTTTCTTT
D gene: .; V gene: TRBV7-9; clone size: .; J gene: TRBJ2-1; CDR3 protein: CASSLAGGQYNEQFF; CDR3 DNA: TGTGCCAGCAGCTTAGCGGGGGGGCAGTACAATGAGCAGTTCTTC
D gene: .; V gene: TRBV13; clone size: .; J gene: TRBJ1-2; CDR3 protein: CASSSRVPRGYTF; CDR3 DNA: TGTGCCAGCAGCTCCCGAGTACCGAGGGGCTACACCTTC
D gene: TRBD2; V gene: TRBV11-2; clone size: .; J gene: TRBJ2-3; CDR3 protein: CAGSFPEVGGGGPTDTQYF; CDR3 DNA: TGTGCCGGCAGCTTCCCCGAGGTGGGTGGCGGGGGGCCCACAGATACGCAGTATTTT
D gene: .; V gene: TRBV4-1; clone size: .; J gene: TRBJ1-1; CDR3 protein: CASSQIPGRRTEAFF; CDR3 DNA: TGCGCCAGCAGCCAAATACCGGGCCGAAGGACTGAAGCTTTCTTT
D gene: TRBD1; V gene: TRBV6-5; clone size: .; J gene: TRBJ1-1; CDR3 protein: CASGYRGNTEAFF; CDR3 DNA: TGTGCCAGCGGATACAGGGGGAACACTGAAGCTTTCTTT
D gene: .; V gene: TRBV6-5; clone size: .; J gene: TRBJ1-4; CDR3 protein: CASSYSTAGNEKLFF; CDR3 DNA: TGTGCCAGCAGTTACTCGACTGCAGGGAATGAAAAACTGTTTTTT